This T cell receptor beta chain was sequenced in a study of Ad26.COV2.S vaccination and SARS-CoV-2 variants. Regarding the study as a whole: An underestimation of total T cell responses may have resulted from the TCR breadth and depth analyses.

In regard to this clone: What it recognizes is unknown.

This sample's treatment: some 20 received Ad26.COV2.S at low or high dose, single or two shots; about 5 received placebo; per-sample allocation not given. All samples were drawn on day 63, counting from the first vaccine or placebo injection. Recruitment in Boston yielded a donor of adult age, 18-55 years. It was Wuhan-strain SARS-CoV-2 spike that the Ad26 vaccine vector expressed. The length of the CDR3 is 14 residues. Sequencing used immunoSEQ multiplex PCR; TCRdb keeps in-frame clones, though not all of them. The repertoire holds more than 300,000 clones, with 85% as singletons. The sequence was collected from a person aged 18-60 years who received the Ad26.COV2.S COVID-19 vaccine or a placebo. Sequenced material: peripheral blood, taken in a trial of Ad26.COV2.S vaccine versus placebo. The V gene is TRBV21-1, the J gene TRBJ1-1. TRBV21-1 is deemed a pseudogene. CDR3 sequence (DNA): TGTGCCAGCAGCAAAGGGGGGGCAAAGCCTGAAGCTTTCTTT. It translates to CASSKGGAKPEAFF.